This passage covers 20 T cell receptor beta chains from one sample sequenced in a study of T cell responses to AZD1222 COVID-19 vaccine. Data came from immunoSEQ multiplex PCR; TCRdb stores just in-frame clones and leaves some out. Among approximately 260,000 clones listed, 90% to 95% were seen once. The material was peripheral blood, obtained on day 0 of AZD1222 vaccination. These receptors all come from an adult in good health.

V is TRBV5-4 and J is TRBJ2-2; 15 nucleotides match TRBD2. This CDR3 has 18 residues. Germline V CDR1 and CDR2: SGHNT, YYREEE (reference sequence). The V and J ends lost 4 bases and 4 bases, in that order; junction bases with no gene match: 8. The CDR3 sequence: CASSAYGGLAGGTGELFF. Here the CDR3 DNA reads TGTGCCAGCAGCGCCTACGGGGGACTAGCGGGAGGCACCGGGGAGCTGTTTTTT.

The chain recombines TRBV14 with TRBJ2-5; D gene ambiguous. V lost 4 bases and J lost 7, with 16 bases in between. The CDR3 consists of 14 residues. Germline CDR1 SGHDN, CDR2 FVKESK. CDR3 DNA: TGTGCCAGCAGCCTAGACCCAGTCGTGGCGACCCAGTACTTC. Translated, it gives CASSLDPVVATQYF.

CDR3 sequence reads: CASSTTGMSTEAFF. In nucleotides, the CDR3 is TGTGCCAGCAGTACGACAGGGATGAGCACTGAAGCTTTCTTT. The chain employs TRBV27 and TRBJ1-1, with 7 bases aligning to TRBD1. CDR3 length: 14 amino acids. V dropped 5 bases and J dropped 4; count of bases not matched to a gene: 7. Per germline, CDR1 MNHEY and CDR2 SMNVEV (reference sequence).

CDR3 in amino acids: CASSPGTGVVYEQYF. The CDR3 DNA follows: TGTGCCAGCAGTCCCGGGACAGGGGTGGTGTACGAGCAGTACTTC. The V call is TRBV2, the J call TRBJ2-7, with 10 bases identical to TRBD1. The CDR3 sequence is 15 residues long. Germline CDR1 is SNHLY and CDR2 is FYNNEI. V shed 5 bases and J 4 bases; nucleotides not matched to a gene: 8.

The chain is built from TRBV5-8 and TRBJ1-1, with D perhaps TRBD1 (5 bases). Germline loops: CDR1 SGHTS, CDR2 YDEGEE. There are 15 residues in the CDR3. Deletions cut 0 bases from V and 3 bases from J, with 12 bases between. The CDR3 nucleotides are TGTGCCAGCAGCTTGGACAGGAAAGGGTACACTGAAGCTTTCTTT. Translation gives CASSLDRKGYTEAFF.

V usage is TRBV5-5 and J usage is TRBJ1-5; D gene unclear. V shed 0 bases and J shed 0 bases, with 7 bases lying between them. Germline V gene data show CDR1 as SGHKS and CDR2 as YYEKEE (reference sequence). The CDR3 covers 15 residues. For the CDR3, the DNA is TGTGCCAGCAGCTTGGGAAGGAATAGCAATCAGCCCCAGCATTTT. The encoded protein is CASSLGRNSNQPQHF.

The chain combines TRBV3-1 (or the pseudogene TRBV3-2) with TRBJ2-3; D gene ambiguous. CDR1 and CDR2 from the germline V gene are LGHDT and YNNKEL (reference sequence). This CDR3 contains 13 residues. Trimming removed 0 bases from V and 5 bases from J, with 6 bases in between. The CDR3 loop reads CASSQERKDTQYF. CDR3 nucleotide sequence: TGTGCCAGCAGCCAAGAACGCAAAGATACGCAGTATTTT.

The chain couples TRBV30 to TRBJ2-3, with D perhaps TRBD1 (5 bases). CDR3 length equals 12 residues. V lost 2 bases and J lost 6, with 9 bases in between. CDR1 is GTSNPN, CDR2 SVGIG, per germline (reference sequence). The CDR3 is CAWSTQGDTQYF. CDR3 DNA: TGTGCCTGGAGTACTCAGGGTGATACGCAGTATTTT. Complete variable domain (other parts from reference TRBV30 and TRBJ2-3): SQTIHQWPATLVQPVGSPLSLECTVEGTSNPNLYWYRQAAGRGLQLLFYSVGIGQISSEVPQNLSASRPQDRQFILSSKKLLLSDSGFYLCAWSTQGDTQYFGPGTRLTVL.

The rearrangement uses TRBV5-1 and TRBJ2-2, with 8 bases lining up with TRBD2. The CDR3 consists of 14 residues. Trimming took 0 bases from V and 5 from J; bases not matched to a gene: 0. The germline V gene encodes CDR1 SGHRS and CDR2 YFSETQ. The CDR3 DNA follows: TGCGCCAGCAGCTTGGCTAGCGGGACCGGGGAGCTGTTTTTT. Encoded protein: CASSLASGTGELFF.

This chain joins TRBV28 and TRBJ1-4; tentatively, D is TRBD1 (5 bases). CDR1 is MDHEN, CDR2 SYDVKM, per germline. Deletions cut 6 bases from V and 10 bases from J, with 18 bases between. The CDR3 spans 14 residues. As DNA, the CDR3 is TGTGCCAGCAGCAAACCGGGGAGGCAGGGAAAACTGTTTTTT. It translates to CASSKPGRQGKLFF.

The rearrangement links TRBV28 to TRBJ2-1; 10 bases align to TRBD1. The length of the CDR3 is 16 residues. V lost 6 bases to trimming and J lost 7 bases; unmatched junction nucleotides: 12. Germline V gene lookup returns CDR1 MDHEN and CDR2 SYDVKM. In nucleotides, the CDR3 is TGTGCCAGCAGCCTCGGGGGGACAGGGGTGGGGAATGAGCAGTTCTTC. It is translated as CASSLGGTGVGNEQFF.

The rearrangement links TRBV27 to TRBJ1-4; D is perhaps TRBD1 (6 bases). The CDR3 consists of 15 residues. V gave up 0 bases and J gave up 6 bases, with 11 bases separating them. Germline values: CDR1 MNHEY, CDR2 SMNVEV (reference sequence). The CDR3 coding sequence is TGTGCCAGCAGTTTATCAGGGTACAGGGATGAAAAACTGTTTTTT. Translation: CASSLSGYRDEKLFF.

The chain joins TRBV6-5 to TRBJ2-7; the match to TRBD1 covers 7 bases. Unmatched junction bases numbered 6, after V lost 8 bases and J lost 5 bases. Germline V CDR1 and CDR2: MNHEY, SVGAGI. CDR3 length: 12 amino acids. The CDR3 nucleotides read TGTGCCAGCCCGACAGGGCTCGACGAGCAGTACTTC. Its protein is CASPTGLDEQYF.

CDR3 sequence (DNA): TGTGCCAGCAGCCACGGGACAGATAATCAGCCCCAGCATTTT. Protein: CASSHGTDNQPQHF. This chain joins TRBV25-1 and TRBJ1-5; 7 positions match TRBD1. The germline CDR1 and CDR2 sequences are MGHDK and SYGVNS. After removal of 6 bases from V and 4 bases from J, the junction contained 6 bases not matched to a gene. The CDR3 spans 14 residues.

CDR3 DNA: TGTGCCAGCAGTGCGATACTCAGGACTAGCGGGGAAGCCAAAAACATTCAGTACTTC. Translated, it gives CASSAILRTSGEAKNIQYF. The rearrangement links TRBV28 to TRBJ2-4; 12 bases agree with TRBD2. The junction had 11 bases not matched to a gene; V was cut back by 5 bases and J by 0 bases. CDR1 MDHEN and CDR2 SYDVKM come from the germline V gene. CDR3 length: 19 residues.

V is TRBV27 and J is TRBJ2-7; TRBD2 matches 7 bases. The CDR3 totals 13 residues. V was pared by 4 bases and J by 6 bases, with 6 bases of the junction left unmatched. Germline lookup yields CDR1 MNHEY and CDR2 SMNVEV (reference sequence). This CDR3 is CASSYRAGIEQYF. In DNA form, the CDR3 reads TGTGCCAGCAGTTACAGAGCGGGAATCGAGCAGTACTTC.

This chain connects TRBV7-2 to TRBJ2-7; D gene unclear. Trimming shortened V by 2 bases and J by 7 bases, and 12 bases separated the two germline ends. Germline V gene lookup returns CDR1 SGHTA and CDR2 FQGNSA. This CDR3 is built from 13 residues. For the CDR3, the DNA is TGTGCCAGCAGCTTATATGCATTGGGGGAGCAGTACTTC. Protein sequence: CASSLYALGEQYF.

The CDR3 nucleotides are TGTGCCAGCAGTGCCCGGGACAGGATTGTTGGCTACACCTTC. Its protein product is CASSARDRIVGYTF. The rearrangement links TRBV28 to TRBJ1-2, with TRBD1 identical over 8 bases. With V trimmed by 5 bases and J by 7 bases, 9 bases remained unmatched. CDR1 MDHEN and CDR2 SYDVKM come from the germline V gene. The CDR3 spans 14 residues.

The chain has TRBV18 and TRBJ2-3; weak D call: TRBD2 (5 bases). The CDR3 has 17 amino acids. V dropped 5 bases and J dropped 0 bases, with 18 bases sitting between them. CDR1 is KGHSH, CDR2 LQKENI, per germline. The CDR3 here is CASSGRGVASSTDTQYF. Here the CDR3 DNA reads TGTGCCAGCTCAGGGAGAGGTGTGGCGTCTAGCACAGATACGCAGTATTTT. Full variable domain (missing parts from reference TRBV18 and TRBJ2-3): NAGVMQNPRHLVRRRGQEARLRCSPMKGHSHVYWYRQLPEEGLKFMVYLQKENIIDESGMPKERFSAEFPKEGPSILRIQQVVRGDSAAYFCASSGRGVASSTDTQYFGPGTRLTVL.

The chain couples TRBV28 to TRBJ1-6; D not resolved. The V end lost 2 bases, the J end lost 7 bases, and 9 bases lay between the germline ends. This CDR3 contains 14 residues. The V gene's germline CDR1 is MDHEN and CDR2 SYDVKM. The CDR3 DNA reads TGTGCCAGCAGTTTACACAGAGAGAATTCACCCCTCCACTTT. This encodes CASSLHRENSPLHF.